The rows below give T cell receptor beta chains drawn from one sample of a study of blood T cell repertoires in COVID-19. Measured with immunoSEQ multiplex PCR; TCRdb has only the in-frame clones, and not every one. This sample has more than 150,000 clones, with about 86% found just once. The sample was peripheral blood. The receptor source for this set is a man between 65 and 80 years old with active or convalescent COVID-19. Both conserved end residues are part of each CDR3. D genes are given only for firm matches. Clone size is given for some rows only: seen once, a few or many times, or a class if the clone is expanded.

v_call	j_call	clone_size	d_call	cdr3_nt	cdr3_aa
TRBV19	TRBJ2-1	few	TRBD1	TGTGCCAGTACCCGGGACAGGGTTAAGCAGTTCTTC	CASTRDRVKQFF
TRBV27	TRBJ2-7	NA	TRBD2	TGTGCCAGCAGCCCCCAAGCCTCGACTAGCGGGGCGTACGAGCAGTACTTC	CASSPQASTSGAYEQYF
TRBV11-2	TRBJ1-5	many	TRBD1	TGTGCCAGCAGCTTAGATCGAGAGACGGGACAGATCCATTTT	CASSLDRETGQIHF
TRBV7-9	TRBJ2-3	NA	NA	TGTGCCAGCAGCTCAGGGATCCTAAGAAATACGCAGTATTTT	CASSSGILRNTQYF
TRBV24-1	TRBJ1-1	NA	TRBD1	TGTGCCACCAGTAGTACGCAGGGGGTGACTGAAGCTTTCTTT	CATSSTQGVTEAFF
TRBV11-3	TRBJ1-1	NA	NA	TGTGCCAGCAGCCAACGGGACACTGAAGCTTTCTTT	CASSQRDTEAFF
TRBV28	TRBJ1-4	NA	NA	TGTGCCAGCGAGGGATTTGAAAAACTGTTTTTT	CASEGFEKLFF
TRBV6-5	TRBJ1-2	NA	NA	TGTGCCAGCAGTTTGGGCGGGTCATATGGCTACACCTTC	CASSLGGSYGYTF
TRBV6-6	TRBJ1-3	NA	NA	TGTGCCAGCAGACGAACCGGGACTGCGAACTCTGGAAACACCATATATTTT	CASRRTGTANSGNTIYF
TRBV5-1	TRBJ2-3	NA	NA	TGCGCCAGCAGCTTGGGCGGGGCAGCTAGCACAGATACGCAGTATTTT	CASSLGGAASTDTQYF
TRBV18	TRBJ2-5	NA	NA	TGTGCCAGCTCCCTTGGACTGAAAGAGACCCAGTACTTC	CASSLGLKETQYF
TRBV6-6	TRBJ2-1	NA	NA	TGTGCCAGCAGTTACCCAACTAGTACCTACAATGAGCAGTTCTTC	CASSYPTSTYNEQFF
TRBV28	TRBJ2-5	NA	TRBD1	TGTGCCAGCAGACCATCGGGCAGGGGGCTCGAGAAGCCCCAGTACTTC	CASRPSGRGLEKPQYF
TRBV6-1	TRBJ1-1	NA	NA	TGTGCCAGCAGTGAATCGGGGGGGTGGAACACTGAAGCTTTCTTT	CASSESGGWNTEAFF
TRBV10-2	TRBJ2-7	few	NA	TGCGCCAGCAGTGATAATAGGCTAGCGCTCGAGCAGTACTTC	CASSDNRLALEQYF
TRBV7-2	TRBJ1-2	NA	NA	TGTGCCAGCATGGAGGGCGCTAACTATGGCTACACCTTC	CASMEGANYGYTF
TRBV6-5	TRBJ1-1	few	NA	TGTGCCAGCAGTTACTCGATGGACAAGAACACTGAAGCTTTCTTT	CASSYSMDKNTEAFF
TRBV28	TRBJ1-4	NA	NA	TGTGCCAGCAGTTCTCACGAGGGAGCGGGTGAAAAACTGTTTTTT	CASSSHEGAGEKLFF
TRBV23-1	TRBJ2-7	NA	NA	TGCGCCAGCAGTCTCCCCCGCGACAGGCCCTACGAGCAGTACTTC	CASSLPRDRPYEQYF
TRBV27	TRBJ2-7	NA	TRBD2	TGTGCCAGCAGTCCTCCCCTAGCGGGAGGGCACTACGAGCAGTACTTC	CASSPPLAGGHYEQYF
TRBV18	TRBJ2-2	few	TRBD1	TGTGCCAGCTCACCAACTCCGGGACAGCGAGGAGGAGGGGAGCTGTTTTTT	CASSPTPGQRGGGELFF
TRBV29-1	TRBJ2-1	NA	NA	TGCAGCGTTGAGGGGCGGAGATCCTACAATGAGCAGTTCTTC	CSVEGRRSYNEQFF
TRBV19	TRBJ1-5	NA	NA	TGTGCCAGTACCCTGAGTTCGTTGGGCAATCAGCCCCAGCATTTT	CASTLSSLGNQPQHF
TRBV20-1	TRBJ1-3	NA	NA	TGCAGTGCTAGTCGCGGCTCTGGAAACACCATATATTTT	CSASRGSGNTIYF
TRBV5-1	TRBJ2-1	NA	NA	TGCGCCAGCCGCCCGACAGTGAGCTCCTACAATGAGCAGTTCTTC	CASRPTVSSYNEQFF
TRBV14	TRBJ1-2	NA	TRBD1	TGTGCCAGCAGCCCCCAGACAGGGATGAGCTACACCTTC	CASSPQTGMSYTF
TRBV24-1	TRBJ2-4	NA	NA	TGTGCCACCAGTGATCCTAAAGCAAGCCCCATTCAGTACTTC	CATSDPKASPIQYF
TRBV2	TRBJ2-1	NA	NA	TGTGCCAGCAGGGGGAGGTCCCGAGAGTTCTTC	CASRGRSREFF
TRBV6-2/TRBV6-3	TRBJ1-1	few	TRBD1	TGTGCCAGCAGCTCCCCGGGACAGGACAGGAACACTGAAGCTTTCTTT	CASSSPGQDRNTEAFF
TRBV5-1	TRBJ1-3	NA	NA	TGCGCCAGCAGTAGGAGCGAAACTGGAAACACCATATATTTT	CASSRSETGNTIYF
TRBV6-5	TRBJ2-1	NA	NA	TGTGCCAGCAGCCCCCGTGGGGGCAGTGAGCAGTTCTTC	CASSPRGGSEQFF
TRBV19	TRBJ1-5	NA	NA	TGTGCCAGTAGCTCACCTGACAGCCTCCATCAGCCCCAGCATTTT	CASSSPDSLHQPQHF
TRBV28	TRBJ1-5	once	NA	TGTGCCAGCAGTTTAGGGGGCCACAATCAGCCCCAGCATTTT	CASSLGGHNQPQHF
TRBV19	TRBJ2-3	NA	TRBD2	TGTGCCAGTAGGACACTAGCGGGGATCACAGATACGCAGTATTTT	CASRTLAGITDTQYF
TRBV10-3	TRBJ2-5	NA	TRBD2	TGTGCCATCAGTGGGTCCGGGGGGCAAGAGACCCAGTACTTC	CAISGSGGQETQYF
TRBV19	TRBJ1-5	once	NA	TGTGCCAGTAGTGCAAGAACCCCCGGCCAGCATTTT	CASSARTPGQHF
TRBV14	TRBJ2-3	NA	TRBD2	TGTGCCAGCAGCCAAGGCCAACTAGCGGGGGGCACAGATACGCAGTATTTT	CASSQGQLAGGTDTQYF
TRBV29-1	TRBJ1-2	few	NA	TGCAGCGTTACGGGCGACAGCACCTATGGCTACACCTTC	CSVTGDSTYGYTF
TRBV30	TRBJ1-6	NA	NA	TGTGCCTGGGGTCCGGGACACAGGATTTATTCACCCCTCCACTTT	CAWGPGHRIYSPLHF
TRBV6-5	TRBJ2-3	many	NA	TGTGCCAGCAGAGACAGGTCTACAGATACGCAGTATTTT	CASRDRSTDTQYF
TRBV28	TRBJ1-1	NA	NA	TGTGCCAGCAGTTTGAGTGGTTCCGTCACTGAAGCTTTCTTT	CASSLSGSVTEAFF
TRBV13	TRBJ2-7	NA	NA	TGTGCCAGCAGCTCTCAACAGGGAGTTAGCGAGCAGTACTTC	CASSSQQGVSEQYF
TRBV2	TRBJ1-1	few	TRBD1	TGTGCCAGCAGTGGCCCAGGGGGCATTAGAGCTTTCTTT	CASSGPGGIRAFF
TRBV5-4	TRBJ2-2	few	NA	TGTGCCAGCAGCCCAGAAACAGGGAGCGGGGAGCTGTTTTTT	CASSPETGSGELFF
TRBV5-6	TRBJ1-2	NA	NA	TGTGCCAGCAGCTCCCGGACAGTCAACACCTTC	CASSSRTVNTF